The 26 T cell receptor beta chains below all came from one sample that was sequenced in a study of quantifying T cell responses using KT2 cells. Study-level background: Reverse transcription used primers in the TCR alpha and beta constant regions.

A single-stranded UMI oligo with SP2 sequence was ligated to cDNA 3' ends. The first PCR ran approximately 4 cycles with an equimolar RC1.1 and RC1.2 beta primer mix. From the UMI-ligation and nested PCR reads, TCRdb called clonotypes with MiXCR, one entry per CDR3 protein. The sample carries 25,000 to 35,000 distinct CDR3 sequences, around a tenth recorded once. The specimen was PBMCs spiked with cells of the T cell clone KT2. These receptors were taken from a human donor.

The CDR3 nucleotides read TGTGCCAGCAGCTTAACTTTACCAGCGGGGGACCCTTTGGGGGAGCAGTTCTTC. It codes for CASSLTLPAGDPLGEQFF. The rearrangement joins TRBV7-9 to TRBJ2-1; 8 bases are a match to TRBD2. The CDR3 length is 18 residues. Germline loops: CDR1 SEHNR, CDR2 FQNEAQ (reference sequence). Losses at the gene ends were 2 bases for V and 10 bases for J; bases not matched to a gene: 19. Variable domain in full (rest from reference TRBV7-9 and TRBJ2-1): DTGVSQNPRHKITKRGQNVTFRCDPISEHNRLYWYRQTLGQGPEFLTYFQNEAQLEKSRLLSDRFSAERPKGSFSTLEIQRTEQGDSAMYLCASSLTLPAGDPLGEQFFGPGTRLTVL.

This clonotype was counted at least ten times. The chain employs TRBV10-3 and TRBJ1-6, with D perhaps matching TRBD1 (6 bases). V was pared by 3 bases and J by 5 bases, with 11 bases between. CDR1 is ENHRY and CDR2 is SYGVKD in the germline V gene. CDR3 length: 15 amino acids. CDR3 sequence: CAISDPGADNSPLHF. CDR3 DNA: TGTGCCATCAGTGATCCAGGGGCGGATAATTCACCCCTCCACTTT.

At least ten counts were recorded for this clonotype. The chain is built from TRBV4-2 and TRBJ2-3; 10 nucleotides align to TRBD2. V dropped 4 bases and J dropped 4; count of bases not matched to a gene: 11. The length of the CDR3 is 17 residues. Germline CDR1 and CDR2: LGHNA and YNFKEQ. Here the CDR3 reads CASSPTPGTSVSDTQYF. CDR3 in DNA: TGTGCCAGCAGCCCAACTCCCGGGACTAGCGTCTCAGATACGCAGTATTTT.

In its sample, this clonotype ranks as medium-sized. The chain couples TRBV20-1 to TRBJ2-1, with 9 bases aligning to TRBD2. J gave up 5 bases and V 1 base, and 0 bases lay outside the gene matches. This CDR3 has 13 residues. Germline CDR1 is DFQATT and CDR2 is SNEGSKA (reference sequence). In DNA, the CDR3 is TGCAGTGCTAGAGGGACTAGCGACAATGAGCAGTTCTTC. Translated: CSARGTSDNEQFF.

This clonotype turned up a few times. The gene calls are TRBV6-5 and TRBJ2-7; 9 nucleotides agree with TRBD1. Germline lookup yields CDR1 MNHEY and CDR2 SVGAGI. Unmatched junction bases numbered 7, after V lost 5 bases and J lost 2 bases. This CDR3 is built from 15 residues. This chain's CDR3 is CASSGPGQGAYEQYF. CDR3 nucleotides: TGTGCCAGCAGTGGCCCGGGACAGGGAGCCTACGAGCAGTACTTC.

The chain is built from TRBV7-9 and TRBJ2-1, with TRBD1 identical over 9 bases. Germline trimming cut 6 bases from V and 2 bases from J; bases unmatched to any gene: 5. Per the germline V gene, CDR1 is SEHNR and CDR2 is FQNEAQ (reference sequence). The CDR3 length is 15 residues. The CDR3 loop is CASRPGTGTYNEQFF. The CDR3 bases are TGTGCCAGCAGGCCCGGGACAGGGACCTACAATGAGCAGTTCTTC.

This clonotype was counted many times. The chain carries TRBV5-1 and TRBJ2-3, with TRBD1 matching 8 bases. This CDR3 comprises 16 residues. V lost 5 bases, J lost 1 base, and 9 bases stayed unmatched. Germline V lookup: CDR1 SGHRS, CDR2 YFSETQ. The CDR3, as DNA: TGCGCCAGCAGTTCACAGGGGGACCCTGGCACAGATACGCAGTATTTT. Its protein product is CASSSQGDPGTDTQYF. The whole variable domain, remainder taken from reference TRBV5-1 and TRBJ2-3, is KAGVTQTPRYLIKTRGQQVTLSCSPISGHRSVSWYQQTPGQGLQFLFEYFSETQRNKGNFPGRFSGRQFSNSRSEMNVSTLELGDSALYLCASSSQGDPGTDTQYFGPGTRLTVL.

This clonotype has at least ten counts. The chain carries TRBV12-2 and TRBJ2-3; TRBD1, the D gene given by the table, was not confirmed from the DNA. TRBV12-2 is a pseudogene. This CDR3 comprises 15 residues. Written as DNA, the CDR3 is TGTGCAAGTCGCTTATCGGCAGGGGTGGCAGATACGCAGTATTTT. Amino acid sequence: CASRLSAGVADTQYF.

The sample holds a few counts of this clonotype. V usage is TRBV20-1 and J usage is TRBJ2-3; D might be TRBD1 or TRBD2, each matching 5 bases. V dropped 0 bases and J dropped 4 bases, with 11 bases sitting between them. Germline V lookup: CDR1 DFQATT, CDR2 SNEGSKA (reference sequence). The CDR3 extends over 14 amino acids. CDR3: CSARDSQGPDTQYF. Here the CDR3 DNA reads TGCAGTGCTAGAGATTCCCAGGGACCAGATACGCAGTATTTT.

This clonotype was found a few times. The genes are TRBV2 and TRBJ2-1, with 8 bases matching TRBD2. Germline trimming cut 4 bases from V and 15 bases from J; bases unmatched to any gene: 8. The CDR3 totals 12 residues. Looked up from germline, CDR1 is SNHLY and CDR2 is FYNNEI. The CDR3 DNA is TGTGCCAGCAGTGTACATGGGACTAGTCGGTTCTTC. It is translated as CASSVHGTSRFF.

The sample holds one count of this clonotype. This may arise from a read error, as a much more abundant clone is one base away. This chain joins TRBV27 and TRBJ1-2; 10 bases map to TRBD1. This CDR3 has 13 residues. Per the germline V gene, CDR1 is MNHEY and CDR2 is SMNVEV (reference sequence). CDR3: CASSPGQGSGYNF. CDR3 DNA sequence: TGTGCCAGCAGTCCGGGACAGGGGAGCGGCTACAACTTC.

V is TRBV7-2 and J is TRBJ2-7, with 13 bases that match TRBD2. CDR3 length equals 15 residues. In germline, CDR1 is SGHTA, CDR2 FQGNSA. After removal of 3 bases from V and 4 bases from J, the junction contained 3 bases not matched to a gene. Here the CDR3 reads CASSFRTSGSYEQYF. CDR3 DNA sequence: TGTGCCAGCAGCTTCCGGACTAGCGGGAGTTACGAGCAGTACTTC.

This clonotype has a count of ten or more. This rearrangement joins TRBV5-6 to TRBJ2-1; the D is unclear. The ends were cut back, 0 bases at V and 0 bases at J, with 7 bases in the middle. CDR1 and CDR2 (germline): SGHDT, YYEEEE. This CDR3 spans 15 amino acids. The CDR3 DNA reads TGTGCCAGCAGCTTGGGACGGAGCTCCTACAATGAGCAGTTCTTC. Encoded protein: CASSLGRSSYNEQFF. The complete variable domain, with remaining parts taken from reference TRBV5-6 and TRBJ2-1, reads DAGVTQSPTHLIKTRGQQVTLRCSPKSGHDTVSWYQQALGQGPQFIFQYYEEEERQRGNFPDRFSGHQFPNYSSELNVNALLLGDSALYLCASSLGRSSYNEQFFGPGTRLTVL.

This chain uses TRBV20-1 with TRBJ1-4, with 8 bases identical to TRBD1. Germline loops: CDR1 DFQATT, CDR2 SNEGSKA (reference sequence). The CDR3 spans 15 residues. V shed 5 bases, J shed 3 bases, and the junction held 8 bases outside the gene matches. The CDR3 DNA reads TGCAGTGCTGATTCAGGGGGCTCGGCTAATGAAAAACTGTTTTTT. Protein product: CSADSGGSANEKLFF.

This clonotype came up a few times. This rearrangement joins TRBV13 to TRBJ2-2; a possible D gene is TRBD1 (5 bases). This CDR3 region has 15 residues. CDR1 is PRHDT and CDR2 is FYEKMQ in the germline V gene (reference sequence). V was trimmed by 3 bases and J by 7 bases, leaving 15 bases between them. CDR3 protein: CASSLRQGNGGELFF. CDR3 DNA: TGTGCCAGCAGCTTGCGCCAGGGAAACGGCGGGGAGCTGTTTTTT.

This clonotype has only a few counts. The genes are TRBV6-2 or TRBV6-3 and TRBJ1-2; D uncertain. V was cut by 8 bases and J by 3 bases, with 7 bases left in between. In germline, CDR1 is MNHEY, CDR2 SVGEGT. The CDR3 sequence is 11 residues long. Written as DNA, the CDR3 is TGTGCCAGCCCACTCGACTATGGCTACACCTTC. Its protein product is CASPLDYGYTF.

This clonotype has more than one count but fewer than ten. This chain joins TRBV7-2 and TRBJ2-5, with TRBD2 identical over 9 bases. Trimming cost V 1 base and J 4 bases; bases outside gene matches: 13. This CDR3 contains 18 residues. Germline loops: CDR1 SGHTA, CDR2 FQGNSA. CDR3 residues: CASSLEGRLAGMGETQYF. CDR3 coding DNA: TGTGCCAGCAGCTTAGAAGGGAGGCTAGCGGGGATGGGAGAGACCCAGTACTTC.

The V call is TRBV5-1, the J call TRBJ2-1, with TRBD2 matching over 8 bases. The ends lost 6 bases at V and 7 bases at J; junction bases unmatched: 12. The CDR3 has 15 residues. The germline gives CDR1 SGHRS, CDR2 YFSETQ. As DNA, the CDR3 is TGCGCCAGCACTAACGAAGGACTAGCTAATAATGAGCAGTTCTTC. It yields the protein CASTNEGLANNEQFF.

There are a few counts of this clonotype. The rearrangement uses TRBV7-3 and TRBJ1-2; 10 bases align to TRBD1. The CDR3 extends over 12 amino acids. CDR1 is SGHTA and CDR2 is FQGTGA in the germline V gene. V dropped 6 bases and J dropped 9; count of bases not matched to a gene: 4. The CDR3 bases are TGTGCCAGCAGGCGGGACAGGGGAAGCTACACCTTC. Translation: CASRRDRGSYTF.

This clonotype was picked up a small number of times. V and J are TRBV20-1 and TRBJ2-3, with D tentatively TRBD2 (5 bases). The V end lost 2 bases, the J end lost 5 bases, and 26 bases lay between the germline ends. Germline V gives CDR1 DFQATT, CDR2 SNEGSKA (reference sequence). The CDR3 has 18 amino acids. For the CDR3, the DNA is TGCAGTGCTAGATTCTCATTAAGCCTGAAGGCGGGCTTAGATACGCAGTATTTT. This gives the protein CSARFSLSLKAGLDTQYF.

This clonotype was seen ten or more times. V and J are TRBV5-8 and TRBJ2-1; 9 nucleotides align to TRBD1. Losses at the gene ends were 2 bases for V and 7 bases for J; bases not matched to a gene: 7. Germline V gives CDR1 SGHTS, CDR2 YDEGEE. The CDR3 loop spans 15 amino acids. CDR3 in amino acids: CASSFRDRVVNEQFF. As DNA, the CDR3 is TGTGCCAGCAGCTTTAGGGACAGGGTAGTTAATGAGCAGTTCTTC.

The sample holds a few counts of this clonotype. The J gene is TRBJ2-4, the V gene TRBV28; D unresolved. This CDR3 has 14 residues. Looked up from germline, CDR1 is MDHEN and CDR2 is SYDVKM. The ends were cut back, 6 bases at V and 11 bases at J, with 20 bases in the middle. CDR3 sequence reads: CASRPRALSDFQYF. The CDR3 DNA follows: TGTGCCAGCAGGCCCCGGGCTTTATCCGACTTTCAGTACTTC.

This clonotype was recorded many times. This chain joins TRBV2 and TRBJ2-1, with 11 bases lining up with TRBD2. Germline V lookup: CDR1 SNHLY, CDR2 FYNNEI. The CDR3 contains 17 residues. J gave up 7 bases and V 6 bases, and 14 bases lay outside the gene matches. CDR3 in DNA: TGTGCCAGCAGGGGTTTCCCCGTAGCGGGAGGGGGGAATGAGCAGTTCTTC. It specifies CASRGFPVAGGGNEQFF.

In its sample, this clonotype was seen many times. The V and J genes are TRBV28 and TRBJ2-1; 11 nucleotides align to TRBD2. After removal of 5 bases from V and 10 bases from J, the junction contained 7 bases not matched to a gene. Germline-derived CDR1 and CDR2 are MDHEN and SYDVKM. The CDR3 is 14 residues long. The CDR3 DNA sequence: TGTGCCAGCAGTCTTAGCGGGGGGGCTGAAGAGCAGTTCTTC. Amino acid sequence: CASSLSGGAEEQFF.

This clonotype was seen at least ten times. This chain uses TRBV20-1 with TRBJ2-4; tentatively, D is TRBD1 (5 bases). Germline V gene data show CDR1 as DFQATT and CDR2 as SNEGSKA (reference sequence). Trimming stripped 4 bases from V and 0 bases from J, with 19 bases between. This CDR3 contains 17 residues. The CDR3 loop reads CSANKGVGGVAKNIQYF. In nucleotides, the CDR3 is TGCAGTGCTAACAAAGGGGTTGGTGGGGTAGCCAAAAACATTCAGTACTTC.

This clonotype was seen many times. This chain connects TRBV20-1 to TRBJ2-3; D is possibly TRBD2 (5 bases). V was clipped by 6 bases and J by 3 bases, with 10 bases between them. This CDR3 contains 12 residues. CDR1 and CDR2 (germline): DFQATT, SNEGSKA (reference sequence). The DNA for the CDR3 is TGCAGTGCAGCTGGACTTACAGATACGCAGTATTTT. This gives the protein CSAAGLTDTQYF.